One sample yielded the 16 T cell receptor beta chains listed below, sequenced in a study of Graves' ophthalmopathy and Graves' hyperthyroidism. Beta-chain TCR CDR3 regions were amplified from RNA transcripts. After a first-round RT-PCR with HTBI primers, a second-round multiplex PCR was run. TCRdb independently ran MiXCR on the multiplex PCR reads; one entry per CDR3 protein. The table lists approximately 1.2 million distinct CDR3 sequences, about 38% of them singletons. The sequencing input was peripheral blood or thyroid tissue (not recorded which). These receptors were obtained from an adult man with Graves' hyperthyroidism.

This clonotype showed up many times. The chain recombines TRBV20-1 with TRBJ1-5; a possible D gene is TRBD1 (6 bases). The CDR3 spans 15 residues. Germline V lookup: CDR1 DFQATT, CDR2 SNEGSKA (reference sequence). Trimming took off 4 bases at V and 4 bases at J, with 17 bases between the two ends. The CDR3 DNA sequence: TGCAGTGCTACCACAGGGCCACAATTAAATCAGCCCCAGCATTTT. The encoded protein is CSATTGPQLNQPQHF.

In its sample, this clonotype was seen a few times. The genes are TRBV7-8 and TRBJ2-7; 8 bases fit TRBD2. The CDR3 is 17 amino acids. The ends lost 1 base at V and 0 bases at J; junction bases unmatched: 8. The germline V gene has CDR1 SGHVS and CDR2 FQNEAQ. The CDR3 DNA is TGTGCCAGCAGCTTAGGCGGACTAGCAGGCAACTCCTACGAGCAGTACTTC. It translates to CASSLGGLAGNSYEQYF.

The chain recombines TRBV4-3 with TRBJ2-7; possible D gene TRBD2, 6 bases. This CDR3 spans 16 amino acids. Germline V gives CDR1 LGHNA, CDR2 YSLEER. Between the trimmed V and J ends, which lost 0 bases and 2 bases, there was a span of 14 bases. For the CDR3, the DNA is TGCGCCAGCAGCCAAGATAAACTAGCTGGTGCCTACGAGCAGTACTTC. Its protein is CASSQDKLAGAYEQYF.

The rearrangement links TRBV6-1 to TRBJ2-7; D is undetermined. The V end lost 0 bases, the J end lost 6 bases, and 6 bases lay between the germline ends. The CDR3 length is 12 residues. Looked up from germline, CDR1 is MNHNS and CDR2 is SASEGT. The CDR3 DNA reads as TGTGCCAGCAGTGAAGCGTTCGGCGAGCAGTACTTC. This translates into CASSEAFGEQYF.

This chain connects TRBV4-1 to TRBJ1-4; no definite D call. The CDR3 consists of 14 residues. In germline, CDR1 is MGHRA, CDR2 YSYEKL. V lost 1 base and J 7 bases, leaving 10 bases between the germline ends. The CDR3 region is CASSQVLVGEKLFF. The CDR3, as DNA: TGCGCCAGCAGCCAAGTCTTGGTCGGTGAAAAACTGTTTTTT.

Notes on this clonotype: Germline and junction disagree at one end, which may indicate a read error. The rearrangement links TRBV10-3 to TRBJ2-7, with D perhaps matching TRBD1 (5 bases). The CDR3 sequence is 15 residues long. Germline assignment: CDR1 ENHRY and CDR2 SYGVKD. CDR3 bases: TGTGCCAGCAGTTACCAAACCGGGCAGGGTTACGAGCAGTACTTC. Its protein is CASSYQTGQGYEQYF.

This clonotype was seen repeatedly, ten times or more. This chain uses TRBV15 with TRBJ1-5, with D unclear. Trimming shortened V by 1 base and J by 7 bases, and 14 bases separated the two germline ends. This CDR3 has 15 residues. Germline values: CDR1 LNHNV, CDR2 YYDKDF (reference sequence). CDR3 DNA sequence: TGTGCCACCAGCAGAGGCCGGGATTCCGGGCAGCCCCAGCATTTT. It translates to CATSRGRDSGQPQHF.

This clonotype was seen a single time. A read error is possible here, since a much larger clone lies one base away. This rearrangement joins TRBV7-2 to TRBJ2-2; 8 bases align to TRBD1. The CDR3 runs to 15 residues. Germline assignment: CDR1 SGHTA and CDR2 FQGNSA. CDR3 residues: CASSFGQGGSGGLFF. The DNA for the CDR3 is TGTGCCAGCAGTTTCGGACAGGGCGGATCCGGGGGGCTGTTTTTT.

Concerning this clonotype: A junction end diverges from the germline sequence, so it may reflect a read error. The V gene is TRBV7-9, the J gene TRBJ2-7, with 7 bases fitting TRBD2. CDR1 is SEHNR and CDR2 is FQNEAQ in the germline V gene (reference sequence). This CDR3 has 14 residues. In nucleotides, the CDR3 is TGTGCCAGCAGCTTAGTTGGGAGGGCCTACGGGCAGTACTTC. It translates to CASSLVGRAYGQYF.

The sample holds many counts of this clonotype. The chain links TRBV7-2 to TRBJ1-4; no firm D call. Trimming shortened V by 3 bases and J by 2 bases, and 7 bases separated the two germline ends. Germline V gives CDR1 SGHTA, CDR2 FQGNSA. This CDR3 is built from 14 residues. The CDR3 loop is CASSLRGTNEKLFF. DNA of the CDR3: TGTGCCAGCAGCTTGCGAGGGACTAATGAAAAACTGTTTTTT.

This clonotype was counted a few times. The chain employs TRBV29-1 and TRBJ1-2, with D possibly being TRBD1 (6 bases). V was pared by 7 bases and J by 8 bases, with 17 bases between. Per germline, CDR1 SQVTM and CDR2 ANQGSEA. The CDR3 spans 12 residues. DNA for the CDR3: TGCAGCGGCTGGGGGGGGGGCGGAGGCTACACCTTC. Its protein is CSGWGGGGGYTF.

This clonotype has only a few counts. The chain recombines TRBV7-9 with TRBJ2-5; the D gene could be TRBD1 or TRBD2 (7 bases each). V lost 4 bases, J lost 5 bases, and 17 bases lay in between. The CDR3 is 15 amino acids. In germline, CDR1 is SEHNR, CDR2 FQNEAQ (reference sequence). CDR3 in DNA: TGTGCCAGCAGCTCAGGGGGGGCAGCGACGGAGACCCAGTACTTC. Translated, it gives CASSSGGAATETQYF. The whole variable domain, filled in from reference TRBV7-9 and TRBJ2-5, reads DTGVSQNPRHKITKRGQNVTFRCDPISEHNRLYWYRQTLGQGPEFLTYFQNEAQLEKSRLLSDRFSAERPKGSFSTLEIQRTEQGDSAMYLCASSSGGAATETQYFGPGTRLLVL.

The V and J genes are TRBV11-2 and TRBJ1-5; the match to TRBD1 covers 7 bases. The CDR3 sequence is 17 residues long. Germline V gene lookup returns CDR1 SGHAT and CDR2 FQNNGV. J gave up 3 bases and V 5 bases, and 13 bases lay outside the gene matches. The CDR3 sequence is CASSQVGQRDLNQPQHF. The CDR3 bases are TGTGCCAGCAGCCAAGTGGGACAGCGCGACCTCAATCAGCCCCAGCATTTT.

With regard to this clonotype: With a much larger clone just one base away, this may be a read error. The chain has TRBV19 and TRBJ2-2; TRBD2 matches at 9 bases. The CDR3 loop spans 15 amino acids. The germline V gene has CDR1 LNHDA and CDR2 SQIVND (reference sequence). DNA for the CDR3: TGTGCCACAGGACAAGCGGGAGGTTACACCAGGGAGCTGTTTTTT. Residues: CATGQAGGYTRELFF.

With regard to this clonotype: This may be a read error, as it is one base from a much larger clone. The rearrangement joins TRBV12-3 or TRBV12-4 to TRBJ2-7; TRBD1 aligns across 7 bases. V shed 6 bases, J shed 2 bases, and the junction held 4 bases outside the gene matches. This CDR3 region has 13 residues. The CDR3, as DNA: TGTGCCAGCAGGGACAGGTTGACCTACGAGCAGTACTTC. Protein product: CASRDRLTYEQYF.

The sample holds many counts of this clonotype. The gene calls are TRBV29-1 and TRBJ2-2; D gene ambiguous. V lost 4 bases to trimming and J lost 2 bases, with 5 bases between them. Germline values: CDR1 SQVTM, CDR2 ANQGSEA. The CDR3 runs 12 residues. CDR3 loop: CSVVANTGELFF. The CDR3 region has the DNA TGCAGCGTTGTAGCAAACACCGGGGAGCTGTTTTTT.